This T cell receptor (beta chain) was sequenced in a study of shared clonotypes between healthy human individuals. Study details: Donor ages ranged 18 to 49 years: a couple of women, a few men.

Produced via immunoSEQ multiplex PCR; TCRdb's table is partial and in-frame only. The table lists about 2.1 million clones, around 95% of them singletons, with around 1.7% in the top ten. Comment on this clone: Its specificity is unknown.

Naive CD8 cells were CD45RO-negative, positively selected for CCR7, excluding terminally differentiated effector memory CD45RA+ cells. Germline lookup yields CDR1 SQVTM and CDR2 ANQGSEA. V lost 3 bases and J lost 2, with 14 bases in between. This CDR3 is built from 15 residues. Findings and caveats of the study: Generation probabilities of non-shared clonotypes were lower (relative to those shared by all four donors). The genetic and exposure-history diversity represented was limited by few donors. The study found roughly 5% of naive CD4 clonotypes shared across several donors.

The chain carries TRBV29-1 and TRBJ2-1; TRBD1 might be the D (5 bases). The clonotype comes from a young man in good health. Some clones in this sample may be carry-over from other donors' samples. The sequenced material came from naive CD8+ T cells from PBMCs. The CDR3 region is CSVESRGEAYNEQFF. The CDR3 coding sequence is TGCAGCGTTGAGTCTAGGGGTGAAGCCTACAATGAGCAGTTCTTC.